This T cell receptor (beta chain) was recorded in a study of a mutant IDH1 vaccine in newly diagnosed glioma. Whole-study context: Among treated patients, about 62% were male and roughly 40% female, and mean age was about 39 years.

Produced via immunoSEQ multiplex PCR; TCRdb's table is partial and in-frame only. The data contain tens of thousands of clones, around 87% of them seen just once; the ten biggest clones take up approximately 1.5%. In the case of this clone: Antigen specificity is unknown.

The CDR3 extends over 16 amino acids. The germline gives CDR1 LGHNA, CDR2 YSLEER. The V gene end was trimmed by 2 bases and the J gene end by 0 bases; junction bases not matched to a gene: 2. The time point denotes: week 23, last vaccination. Alongside topical imiquimod, each dose of vaccine comprised 300 ug of mutant IDH1 20-mer peptide. The receptor's source is a man in his forties or fifties with glioma. The source material was PBMCs, sampled from a glioma patient whose treatment included an IDH1 peptide vaccine. The V and J genes are TRBV4-3 and TRBJ1-5; 9 bases align to TRBD1. CDR3 residues: CASSQRTGDSNQPQHF. In nucleotides, the CDR3 is TGCGCCAGCAGCCAACGGACAGGGGATAGCAATCAGCCCCAGCATTTT.